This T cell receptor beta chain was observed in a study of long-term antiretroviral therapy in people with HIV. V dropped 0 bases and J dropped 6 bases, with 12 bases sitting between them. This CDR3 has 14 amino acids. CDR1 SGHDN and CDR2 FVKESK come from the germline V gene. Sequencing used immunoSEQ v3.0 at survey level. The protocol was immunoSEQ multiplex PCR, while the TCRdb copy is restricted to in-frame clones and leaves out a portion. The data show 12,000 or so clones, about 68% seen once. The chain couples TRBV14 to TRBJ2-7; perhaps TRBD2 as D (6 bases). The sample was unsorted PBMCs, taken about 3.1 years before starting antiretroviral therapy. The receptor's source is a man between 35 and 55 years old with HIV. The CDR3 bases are TGTGCCAGCAGCCAAGATACTAGCTTAGGCGAGCAGTACTTC. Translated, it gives CASSQDTSLGEQYF. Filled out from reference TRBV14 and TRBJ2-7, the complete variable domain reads EAGVTQFPSHSVIEKGQTVTLRCDPISGHDNLYWYRRVMGKEIKFLLHFVKESKQDESGMPNNRFLAERTGGTYSTLKVQPAELEDSGVYFCASSQDTSLGEQYFGPGTRLTVT.